A single sample gave rise to the 7 T cell receptor beta chains below, sequenced in a study of T cell responses to AZD1222 COVID-19 vaccine. This table comes from immunoSEQ multiplex PCR, and its TCRdb copy is limited to in-frame clones, with some not included. Found here are approximately 88,000 clones, around 73% of them singletons; the top ten hold around 20%. Material: peripheral blood, obtained on day 0 of AZD1222 vaccination. The receptors derive from an adult in good health.

The rearrangement links TRBV28 to TRBJ2-1, with 7 bases aligning to TRBD2. V gave up 5 bases and J gave up 8 bases; unmatched junction bases: 15. This CDR3 region has 16 residues. CDR1 and CDR2 from the germline V gene are MDHEN and SYDVKM. The CDR3 protein is CASSLIGGGVRHEQFF. CDR3 in DNA: TGTGCCAGCAGTCTAATCGGGGGAGGGGTTCGGCATGAGCAGTTCTTC.

The chain couples TRBV29-1 to TRBJ2-7; 7 bases line up with TRBD1. Trimming at V came to 5 bases and at J to 6 bases, leaving 13 bases not matched to a gene. The CDR3 covers 14 residues. Germline V gene lookup returns CDR1 SQVTM and CDR2 ANQGSEA. The chain's CDR3 is CSVSRDRASTEQYF. CDR3 nucleotide sequence: TGCAGCGTTTCCCGAGACAGGGCCTCCACCGAGCAGTACTTC.

This chain connects TRBV18 to TRBJ2-5; D remains unclear. This CDR3 region has 13 residues. Trimming removed 6 bases at V and 1 base at J, with 9 bases between. CDR1 KGHSH and CDR2 LQKENI come from the germline V gene. The CDR3 sequence is CASSGRSQETQYF. For the CDR3, the DNA is TGTGCCAGCTCGGGTCGATCCCAAGAGACCCAGTACTTC.

J is TRBJ1-5 and V is TRBV10-3, with D perhaps TRBD1 (6 bases). Germline V gene sequence: CDR1 ENHRY, CDR2 SYGVKD. Trimming left V 8 bases short and J 2 bases short, with 13 bases between. The CDR3 has 14 amino acids. The CDR3 spells CAIAQGLGNQPQHF. In DNA form, the CDR3 reads TGTGCCATCGCCCAGGGGTTAGGCAATCAGCCCCAGCATTTT.

This chain links TRBV24-1 with TRBJ2-2; 8 bases map to TRBD2. The CDR3 runs to 13 residues. CDR1 is KGHDR, CDR2 SFDVKD, per germline. Losses at the gene ends were 7 bases for V and 7 bases for J; bases not matched to a gene: 4. The CDR3 sequence is CATSNRGGGELFF. CDR3 in DNA: TGTGCCACCAGCAATCGGGGGGGCGGGGAGCTGTTTTTT.

The V and J genes are TRBV18 and TRBJ2-7; 8 nucleotides agree with TRBD2. This CDR3 has 16 amino acids. Germline trimming cut 6 bases from V and 4 bases from J; bases unmatched to any gene: 14. CDR1 and CDR2 (germline): KGHSH, LQKENI. This CDR3 reads CASSLGLAEGGYEQYF. The CDR3 coding sequence is TGTGCCAGCTCCCTCGGACTAGCCGAGGGGGGGTACGAGCAGTACTTC. The variable domain in full, completed from reference TRBV18 and TRBJ2-7, reads NAGVMQNPRHLVRRRGQEARLRCSPMKGHSHVYWYRQLPEEGLKFMVYLQKENIIDESGMPKERFSAEFPKEGPSILRIQQVVRGDSAAYFCASSLGLAEGGYEQYFGPGTRLTVT.

The gene calls are TRBV30 and TRBJ1-6, with TRBD1 as a possible D gene (5 bases). V was pared by 0 bases and J by 7 bases, with 7 bases between. The V gene's germline CDR1 is GTSNPN and CDR2 SVGIG (reference sequence). The CDR3 runs 13 residues. CDR3 sequence (DNA): TGTGCCTGGAGTGTCGAGGGGAATTCACCCCTCCACTTT. This codes for CAWSVEGNSPLHF.